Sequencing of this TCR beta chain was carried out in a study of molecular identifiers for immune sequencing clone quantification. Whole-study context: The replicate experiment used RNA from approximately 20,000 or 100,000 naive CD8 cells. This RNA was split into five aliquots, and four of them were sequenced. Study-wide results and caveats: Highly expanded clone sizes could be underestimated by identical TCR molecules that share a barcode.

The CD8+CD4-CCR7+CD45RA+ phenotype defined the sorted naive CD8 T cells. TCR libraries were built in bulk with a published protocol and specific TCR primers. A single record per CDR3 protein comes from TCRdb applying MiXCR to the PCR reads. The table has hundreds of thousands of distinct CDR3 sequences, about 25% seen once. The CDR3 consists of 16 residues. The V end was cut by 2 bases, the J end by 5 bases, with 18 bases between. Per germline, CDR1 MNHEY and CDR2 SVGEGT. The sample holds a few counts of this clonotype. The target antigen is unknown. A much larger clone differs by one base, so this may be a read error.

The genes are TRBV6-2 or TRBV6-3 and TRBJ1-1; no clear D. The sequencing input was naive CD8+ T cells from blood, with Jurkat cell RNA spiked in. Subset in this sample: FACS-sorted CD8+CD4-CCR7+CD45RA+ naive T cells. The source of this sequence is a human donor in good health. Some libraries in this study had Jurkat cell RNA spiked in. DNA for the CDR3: TGTGCCAGCAGTTACCCCCGGGAAGAGATTAGTACTGAAGCTTTCTTT. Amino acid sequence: CASSYPREEISTEAFF.